This TCR beta chain was observed in a study of blood T cell repertoires in COVID-19. Across the whole study: Acute and convalescent COVID-19 samples came from the United States, Italy and Spain. PBMCs, B-cell-depleted T cells, or T cells were the source of the cDNA or gDNA that made up the material.

Authors' data handling: Reference gene primer amplification in the assay estimated nucleated cell counts. The repertoire was sequenced with immunoSEQ multiplex PCR; TCRdb's copy has only in-frame clones and lacks some. V and J calls and clone size follow that table, whereas D and trimming were derived from the DNA. The table has about 88,000 clones, around nine tenths seen once. This clone has a handful of counts. Source material: peripheral blood. The origin of this receptor is a woman at least 80 years old with acute or convalescent COVID-19.

The CDR3 protein is CASSAGLASTDTQYF. The CDR3 nucleotides read TGTGCCAGCAGCGCAGGACTAGCCAGCACAGATACGCAGTATTTT. The V call is TRBV11-2, the J call TRBJ2-3; 8 bases align to TRBD2. CDR1 is SGHAT, CDR2 FQNNGV, per germline. This CDR3 is built from 15 residues. J lost 0 bases, V lost 5 bases, and 4 bases had no gene match.